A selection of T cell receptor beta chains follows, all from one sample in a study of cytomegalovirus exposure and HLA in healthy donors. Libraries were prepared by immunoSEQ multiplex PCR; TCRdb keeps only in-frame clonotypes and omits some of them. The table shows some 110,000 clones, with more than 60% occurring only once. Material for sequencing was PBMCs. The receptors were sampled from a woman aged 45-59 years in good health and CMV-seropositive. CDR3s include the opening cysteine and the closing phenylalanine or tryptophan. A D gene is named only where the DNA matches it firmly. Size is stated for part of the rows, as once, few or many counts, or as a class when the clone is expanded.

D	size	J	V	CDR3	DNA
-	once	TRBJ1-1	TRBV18	CASSMSQLNTEAFF	TGTGCCAGCTCAATGTCACAACTGAACACTGAAGCTTTCTTT
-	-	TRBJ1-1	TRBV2	CASTNYGGVTEAFF	TGTGCCAGCACCAACTATGGGGGGGTCACTGAAGCTTTCTTT
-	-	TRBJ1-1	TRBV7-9	CSSSLRQEAEAFF	TGTTCCAGCAGCCTCAGACAGGAAGCTGAAGCTTTCTTT
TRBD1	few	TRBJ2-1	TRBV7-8	CASSPGQGLGEQFF	TGTGCCAGCAGCCCGGGACAGGGGTTGGGTGAGCAGTTCTTC
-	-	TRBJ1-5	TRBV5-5	CASSLGSGSGNQPQHF	TGTGCCAGCAGCTTGGGGTCTGGGAGCGGCAATCAGCCCCAGCATTTT
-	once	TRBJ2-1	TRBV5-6	CASGHRNNEQFF	TGTGCCAGCGGCCACCGTAACAATGAGCAGTTCTTC
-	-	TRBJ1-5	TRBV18	CASSPGGASNQPQHF	TGTGCCAGCTCACCTGGAGGGGCAAGCAATCAGCCCCAGCATTTT
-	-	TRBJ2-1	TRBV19	CASSILGPYNEQFF	TGTGCCAGTAGTATCTTGGGGCCCTACAATGAGCAGTTCTTC
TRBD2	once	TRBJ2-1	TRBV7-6	CASSVGLGRVGEQFF	TGTGCCAGCAGCGTGGGACTAGGCAGAGTCGGTGAGCAGTTCTTC
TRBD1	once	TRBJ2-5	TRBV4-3	CASSQDPRQGWDETQYF	TGCGCCAGCAGCCAAGATCCTCGACAGGGGTGGGACGAGACCCAGTACTTC
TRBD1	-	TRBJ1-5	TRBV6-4	CASRLCWGTVYSNQPQHF	TGTGCCAGCAGACTTTGCTGGGGGACAGTTTATAGCAATCAGCCCCAGCATTTT
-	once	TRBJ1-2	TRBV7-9	CASSLGGDYTF	TGTGCCAGCAGCTTAGGGGGGGACTACACCTTC
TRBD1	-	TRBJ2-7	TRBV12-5	CASGLPGRGLYF	TGTGCTAGTGGCCTGCCGGGCAGGGGGCTATACTTC